These T cell receptor beta chains were read from a single sample in a study of response to subunit inactivated influenza vaccine. TCRdb analysed the RT-PCR reads with MiXCR anew, one entry per CDR3 protein. The sample shows roughly 710,000 distinct CDR3 sequences, 11% to 15% of them seen only once. The starting material was PBMCs from blood, obtained 14 to 15 days before vaccination. The receptors shown here come from a man between 45 and 60 years old who received an inactivated influenza vaccine. The CDR3 runs from the conserved cysteine through the conserved F or W. Each record gives: J gene, V gene, D gene, clone size, CDR3 protein, CDR3 DNA. The D gene is left open where the match is weak. Not every row has a clone size; where given, it reads once, few, many or a size class.

j_call: TRBJ1-5
v_call: TRBV20-1
d_call: -
clone_size: many
cdr3_aa: CSARDTNQPQHF
cdr3_nt: TGCAGTGCTAGAGATACAAATCAGCCCCAGCATTTT

j_call: TRBJ2-1
v_call: TRBV10-3
d_call: -
clone_size: -
cdr3_aa: CAITPGGNNEQFF
cdr3_nt: TGTGCCATCACTCCCGGGGGAAACAATGAGCAGTTCTTC

j_call: TRBJ2-7
v_call: TRBV2
d_call: TRBD1
clone_size: -
cdr3_aa: CASSEPRDRGTYEQYF
cdr3_nt: TGTGCCAGCAGTGAGCCCCGGGACAGGGGCACCTACGAGCAGTACTTC

j_call: TRBJ2-7
v_call: TRBV6-5
d_call: -
clone_size: few
cdr3_aa: CASSYSGPWVPYEQYF
cdr3_nt: TGTGCCAGCAGTTACTCGGGGCCCTGGGTACCCTACGAGCAGTACTTC

j_call: TRBJ2-2
v_call: TRBV2
d_call: -
clone_size: few
cdr3_aa: CASSDLATNTGELFF
cdr3_nt: TGTGCCAGCAGTGATCTAGCTACGAACACCGGGGAGCTGTTTTTT

j_call: TRBJ1-2
v_call: TRBV28
d_call: -
clone_size: many
cdr3_aa: CASSSSQYGYTF
cdr3_nt: TGTGCCAGCAGTTCGAGTCAATATGGCTACACCTTC

j_call: TRBJ2-1
v_call: TRBV7-6
d_call: -
clone_size: few
cdr3_aa: CASSTFTGSSYNEQFF
cdr3_nt: TGTGCCAGCAGCACGTTTACCGGGAGCTCCTACAATGAGCAGTTCTTC

j_call: TRBJ2-5
v_call: TRBV20-1
d_call: TRBD2
clone_size: -
cdr3_aa: CSARGTSGSPETQYF
cdr3_nt: TGCAGTGCTAGGGGGACTAGCGGGAGCCCAGAGACCCAGTACTTC

j_call: TRBJ2-1
v_call: TRBV29-1
d_call: TRBD2
clone_size: -
cdr3_aa: CSAGTSGSGNEQFF
cdr3_nt: TGCAGCGCCGGGACTAGCGGGAGTGGGAATGAGCAGTTCTTC

j_call: TRBJ1-1
v_call: TRBV9
d_call: -
clone_size: many
cdr3_aa: CASSVVPRTEAFF
cdr3_nt: TGTGCCAGCAGCGTAGTCCCCCGGACTGAAGCTTTCTTT

j_call: TRBJ2-7
v_call: TRBV6-2/TRBV6-3
d_call: TRBD2
clone_size: few
cdr3_aa: CASSLLPGLGTYEQYF
cdr3_nt: TGTGCCAGCAGTTTACTGCCCGGACTAGGAACCTACGAGCAGTACTTC

j_call: TRBJ1-2
v_call: TRBV5-1
d_call: -
clone_size: -
cdr3_aa: CASSLDGDVGYGYTF
cdr3_nt: TGCGCCAGCAGCTTGGACGGGGATGTGGGCTATGGCTACACCTTC

j_call: TRBJ2-1
v_call: TRBV29-1
d_call: TRBD2
clone_size: -
cdr3_aa: CSGLAGGASSYNEQFF
cdr3_nt: TGCAGCGGACTAGCGGGGGGCGCGAGCTCCTACAATGAGCAGTTCTTC

j_call: TRBJ1-2
v_call: TRBV4-3
d_call: -
clone_size: -
cdr3_aa: CASSQDRSGYGYTF
cdr3_nt: TGCGCCAGCAGCCAAGATAGATCCGGTTATGGCTACACCTTC